This TCR beta chain was recorded in a study of blood T cell repertoires in COVID-19. In the study's own analysis: Cell counts per sample came from amplifying reference gene primers. The assay was immunoSEQ multiplex PCR, and TCRdb's table has in-frame clones only and misses some. For V, J and clone size, that table is used; D and trimming come from the DNA. Of some 530,000 clones listed, roughly nine tenths are singletons. Specimen: PBMCs or T cells enriched from blood (not recorded which). This receptor was identified in a woman aged 55-75 years who had recovered from COVID-19.

In DNA form, the CDR3 reads TGTGCCAGCAGCTTTCCCGGGACAGGGGGCGGGGACCGCTTCTTT. It is translated as CASSFPGTGGGDRFF. The chain recombines TRBV11-2 with TRBJ1-1, with 12 nucleotides matching TRBD1. There are 15 residues in the CDR3. The germline CDR1 and CDR2 sequences are SGHAT and FQNNGV. Trimming cost V 3 bases and J 14 bases; bases outside gene matches: 13.